This entry describes one TCR beta chain. Its specificity is unknown. Construction of the TCRbeta library involved unique molecular identifiers. TCRdb fed the PCR reads into MiXCR, producing one record per CDR3 protein. The table includes a few hundred thousand distinct CDR3 sequences, about a quarter detected once. Germline V gene data show CDR1 as SSHAT and CDR2 as FNYEAQ (reference sequence). V was trimmed by 1 base and J by 4 bases, leaving 13 bases between them. This CDR3 region has 15 residues. The record originates from a study of T-cell reconstitution after alpha-beta-depleted transplantation in children. General observations from the study: From surviving recipient T cells and thymic progenitors came the high day-60 TCRbeta diversity observed in some patients. The origin of alpha-beta T cells about two months after transplant was reportedly several hundred expanded graft clones. T-cell numbers and diversity, one year after transplant, stemmed largely from T cells that were newly produced.

The sequence was collected from a boy younger than two with Wiskott-Aldrich syndrome, due to receive a stem cell transplant. The chain links TRBV7-7 to TRBJ2-5; D is perhaps TRBD2 (6 bases). The material was PBMCs, obtained before TCRalphabeta/CD19-depleted stem cell transplant. The CDR3 DNA follows: TGTGCCAGCAGCTTAGATCGGGGGTCGGGAGAGACCCAGTACTTC. Translation gives CASSLDRGSGETQYF.